This T cell receptor beta chain appears in the sequencing data of a study of neurological immune-mediated disorders. In TCRdb, the 5' RACE reads were re-called with MiXCR into one record per CDR3 protein. The sample yields some 60,000 distinct CDR3 sequences, approximately 3.7% seen once. The sample holds many counts of this clonotype. Its target is not known. The unsorted libraries were generated from a total of 2 million PBMCs, which had been stored in RNAlater at -80 C. Study outcomes and limitations: The study found no CDR3 amino acid sequences shared by expanded clones across subjects, suggesting private repertoires in all groups.

Per the germline V gene, CDR1 is MNHEY and CDR2 is SVGEGT. This CDR3 comprises 16 residues. V was trimmed by 2 bases and J by 0 bases, leaving 13 bases between them. The sequence was collected from a woman between 45 and 65 years old with multiple sclerosis. This chain connects TRBV6-2 or TRBV6-3 to TRBJ1-1, with no clear D. The sample comprised PBMCs. CDR3 DNA: TGTGCCAGCAGTTACCCCCCCGCAGTGTTGAACACTGAAGCTTTCTTT. Protein sequence: CASSYPPAVLNTEAFF.